This passage covers 16 T cell receptor beta chains from one sample sequenced in a study of cytomegalovirus exposure and HLA in healthy donors. Amplification used 60 Vbeta primers and 13 Jbeta primers. The repertoire was sequenced with immunoSEQ multiplex PCR; TCRdb's copy has only in-frame clones and lacks some. The top ten hold 5% to 6% of the sample, which has 130,000 or so clones, roughly 8.3% seen once. Material for sequencing was PBMCs. All receptors derive from a man aged 35 to 55 in good health and CMV-seronegative.

The rearrangement links TRBV18 to TRBJ2-2, with TRBD1 matching over 7 bases. The CDR3 sequence is 17 residues long. CDR1 and CDR2 (germline): KGHSH, LQKENI. Germline trimming cut 1 base from V and 2 bases from J; bases unmatched to any gene: 7. The CDR3 DNA is TGTGCCAGCTCACCACGTAACAGGGGCCTAAACACCGGGGAGCTGTTTTTT. Its translation: CASSPRNRGLNTGELFF.

This clone appeared a few times. V usage is TRBV10-3 and J usage is TRBJ2-1, with 9 bases identical to TRBD2. The CDR3 covers 15 residues. CDR1 is ENHRY and CDR2 is SYGVKD in the germline V gene. Trimming at V came to 2 bases and at J to 6 bases, leaving 5 bases not matched to a gene. As DNA, the CDR3 is TGTGCCATCAGTGAGGCCGGGACTAGCATCAATGAGCAGTTCTTC. Encoded protein: CAISEAGTSINEQFF.

This clone was seen a few times. The V gene is TRBV14, the J gene TRBJ2-3, with D hard to call. The CDR3 loop spans 12 amino acids. CDR1 and CDR2 from the germline V gene are SGHDN and FVKESK. The V gene lost 3 bases and the J gene lost 7 bases, with 8 bases spanning the gap. CDR3: CASSQSRNTQYF. Here the CDR3 DNA reads TGTGCCAGCAGCCAGAGTAGAAATACGCAGTATTTT.

Here the CDR3 DNA reads TGTGCCAGCGGCACGGGTGGCGGCCAGCCCCAGCATTTT. Protein product: CASGTGGGQPQHF. This chain joins TRBV6-5 and TRBJ1-5; D remains ambiguous. The V gene's germline CDR1 is MNHEY and CDR2 SVGAGI. The V end lost 8 bases, the J end lost 7 bases, and 15 bases lay between the germline ends. The CDR3 covers 13 residues.

This clone showed up just a few times. This chain links TRBV6-1 with TRBJ2-2; perhaps TRBD2 as D (5 bases). The CDR3 runs 16 residues. Germline loops: CDR1 MNHNS, CDR2 SASEGT. Trimming took off 3 bases at V and 1 base at J, with 12 bases between the two ends. CDR3: CASSDPEDLNTGELFF. The CDR3 coding sequence is TGTGCCAGCAGTGACCCAGAGGACTTGAACACCGGGGAGCTGTTTTTT.

This clone was counted between two and nine times. The chain links TRBV6-1 to TRBJ1-5, with 7 bases identical to TRBD1. CDR3 size: 13 residues. V lost 5 bases, J lost 5 bases, and 3 bases stayed unmatched. Looked up from germline, CDR1 is MNHNS and CDR2 is SASEGT. CDR3 protein: CASSIDRDQPQHF. The CDR3 DNA sequence: TGTGCCAGCAGTATCGACAGGGATCAGCCCCAGCATTTT.

V gene TRBV11-2 combines with J gene TRBJ1-4; 7 bases map to TRBD1. V lost 5 bases, J lost 0 bases, and 3 bases stayed unmatched. The CDR3 sequence is 15 residues long. CDR1 and CDR2 (germline): SGHAT, FQNNGV. As DNA, the CDR3 is TGTGCCAGCAGCCAGGGGACAGCAACTAATGAAAAACTGTTTTTT. Translation gives CASSQGTATNEKLFF.

This clone was counted between two and nine times. The CDR3 is CASSEAGLAGHTDTQYF. In DNA form, the CDR3 reads TGTGCCAGCAGTGAAGCCGGACTAGCGGGCCACACAGATACGCAGTATTTT. The chain uses TRBV6-1 and TRBJ2-3; 11 positions agree with TRBD2. The ends lost 0 bases at V and 2 bases at J; junction bases unmatched: 4. The V gene's germline CDR1 is MNHNS and CDR2 SASEGT. The CDR3 has 17 amino acids.

The chain joins TRBV30 to TRBJ2-7, with a tentative D call TRBD1 (5 bases). Trimming shortened V by 5 bases and J by 0 bases, and 8 bases separated the two germline ends. The length of the CDR3 is 12 residues. CDR1 is GTSNPN, CDR2 SVGIG, per germline (reference sequence). The CDR3 reads CAWSTDSYEQYF. The CDR3 region has the DNA TGTGCCTGGTCGACAGACTCCTACGAGCAGTACTTC.

This clone was seen more than once but under ten times. The CDR3 DNA sequence: TGTGCCAGCAGCTACAGACTAGCGGGGGGGCCGGGAGTCACCGGGGAGCTGTTTTTT. Amino acid sequence: CASSYRLAGGPGVTGELFF. V and J are TRBV7-9 and TRBJ2-2; 14 bases are a match to TRBD2. Germline V gene sequence: CDR1 SEHNR, CDR2 FQNEAQ (reference sequence). The CDR3 is made up of 19 amino acids. The J segment lost 4 bases and the V segment lost 4 bases, leaving 11 bases of the junction unmatched.

The chain uses TRBV7-6 and TRBJ2-5; D unresolved. Trimming took 2 bases from V and 5 from J, leaving 18 bases between them. Germline values: CDR1 SGHVS, CDR2 FNYEAQ. This CDR3 has 16 amino acids. CDR3 sequence: CASSLLFGQADETQYF. The CDR3 DNA is TGTGCCAGCAGCTTACTTTTTGGGCAGGCAGACGAGACCCAGTACTTC.

About this clone itself: At one end, the junction sequence differs from germline, possibly due to a read error. Other DNA sequences in the sample encode the same CDR3. This chain connects TRBV7-9 to TRBJ1-6, with 8 bases fitting TRBD1. Germline CDR1 and CDR2: SEHNR and FQNEAQ (reference sequence). This CDR3 has 15 residues. The CDR3 bases are TGTGCCAGCAGCAACCGACAGGGGCGGAATTCACCGCTCCACTTT. Its protein is CASSNRQGRNSPLHF.

This clone was seen a handful of times. V is TRBV11-2 and J is TRBJ1-4; a weak D match, TRBD1 (5 bases). V dropped 5 bases and J dropped 0 bases, with 13 bases sitting between them. Germline-derived CDR1 and CDR2 are SGHAT and FQNNGV. This CDR3 has 16 residues. As DNA, the CDR3 is TGTGCCAGCAGCCTTCCGGGGGGGTCAACTAATGAAAAACTGTTTTTT. Translating it yields CASSLPGGSTNEKLFF.

In its sample, this clone was seen a few times. The chain combines TRBV5-1 with TRBJ1-3; no clear D. The CDR3 runs to 13 residues. Germline V gene data show CDR1 as SGHRS and CDR2 as YFSETQ. V was shortened by 4 bases and J by 3 bases, with 8 bases between the two germline ends. The CDR3 loop is CASSLSYGNTIYF. For the CDR3, the DNA is TGCGCCAGCAGCCTCAGTTATGGAAACACCATATATTTT.

This clone was seen only a few times. The gene calls are TRBV15 and TRBJ2-1; possibly TRBD2 for D (5 bases). Trimming removed 5 bases from V and 7 bases from J, with 18 bases in between. Germline CDR1 and CDR2: LNHNV and YYDKDF (reference sequence). The CDR3 covers 15 residues. The CDR3 loop is CATSPRREPWNEQFF. The CDR3 nucleotides read TGTGCCACCAGCCCCCGAAGGGAGCCTTGGAATGAGCAGTTCTTC.

This clone has just a few counts. V gene TRBV19 combines with J gene TRBJ1-2; D gene uncertain. Germline V CDR1 and CDR2: LNHDA, SQIVND (reference sequence). The CDR3 consists of 13 residues. With 1 base removed from V and 4 bases from J, the gap between germline ends came to 7 bases. This CDR3 is CASSIGQSYGYTF. The CDR3 region has the DNA TGTGCCAGTAGTATAGGGCAGTCCTATGGCTACACCTTC.